This T cell receptor (beta chain) was sequenced for a study of blood T cell repertoires in COVID-19. Turning to the study itself: The samples span acute and convalescent COVID-19 from the United States, Italy and Spain. T cells, B-cell-depleted T cells, or PBMCs provided the cDNA or gDNA that served as material.

The CDR3 loop spans 12 amino acids. The V end lost 6 bases, the J end lost 8 bases, and 10 bases lay between the germline ends. CDR1 is SNHLY and CDR2 is FYNNEI in the germline V gene. In the original analysis: Nucleated cell counts were estimated from reference gene primer amplification. Clones were read by immunoSEQ multiplex PCR, and TCRdb kept only the in-frame ones, dropping some. The DNA gave D and trimming, while V, J and clone size come from that table. The sample has under 45,000 clones, under 80% seen once; the top ten hold about 28%. The sequenced sample consisted of peripheral blood. This clonotype was sampled from a man older than 75 with acute or convalescent COVID-19. The genes are TRBV2 and TRBJ1-4, with no clear D. The CDR3 is CASRREGEKLFF. The CDR3 region has the DNA TGTGCCAGCAGGAGGGAAGGGGAAAAACTGTTTTTT. Filled out from reference TRBV2 and TRBJ1-4, the complete variable domain reads EPEVTQTPSHQVTQMGQEVILRCVPISNHLYFYWYRQILGQKVEFLVSFYNNEISEKSEIFDDQFSVERPDGSNFTLKIRSTKLEDSAMYFCASRREGEKLFFGSGTQLSVL.